This T cell receptor (beta chain) is drawn from a study of graft-versus-host responses after intestinal transplantation. CDR1 is LNHNV, CDR2 YYDKDF, per germline (reference sequence). After removal of 6 bases from V and 0 bases from J, the junction contained 5 bases not matched to a gene. This CDR3 comprises 14 residues. Overall study findings and caveats: Recipient bone marrow held GvH clones, some seen earlier in ileum or blood.

About this clone: The antigen is not known.

The protocol was immunoSEQ multiplex PCR, while the TCRdb copy is restricted to in-frame clones and leaves out a portion. The sample has around 100,000 clones, roughly 90% seen once. The genes are TRBV15 and TRBJ2-7; 7 positions match TRBD2. The clonotype was recovered from a human donor who was the organ donor for an intestinal transplant. Source: unstimulated CD4+ T cells sorted from spleen or lymph node cells, taken before transplant. The CDR3 nucleotides read TGTGCCACCAGGAGACTAGCCAACTCCTACGAGCAGTACTTC. It specifies CATRRLANSYEQYF.